The present T cell receptor beta chain was sequenced within a study of CD8+ T cells in alopecia areata. The CDR3 covers 16 residues. CDR1 WNHNN and CDR2 SYGVQD come from the germline V gene (reference sequence). Losses at the gene ends were 2 bases for V and 4 bases for J; bases not matched to a gene: 7. As to treatment: oral pan-JAK inhibitor, 5-10 mg twice daily. Punch biopsies of lesional scalp, plus peripheral blood, were taken from alopecia areata patients. The researchers isolated CD4+ and CD8+ T cells from PBMCs by sorting. Reverse transcribed after extraction, RNA yielded cDNA as the sequencing template. Some clones are missing from TCRdb's copy, which holds only in-frame ones; the method was immunoSEQ multiplex PCR. The data hold about 170,000 clones, with 50% to 75% observed a single time.

V is TRBV10-1 and J is TRBJ2-1; 8 bases map to TRBD1. Source: CD4+ T cells sorted from blood, taken between weeks 55 and 65, from a patient treated with tofacitinib. The TCR was taken from a human donor with alopecia areata. CDR3 residues: CASSESGTGKYNEQFF. The CDR3 nucleotides read TGCGCCAGCAGTGAGAGTGGGACAGGAAAATACAATGAGCAGTTCTTC.